This TCR beta chain was captured by sequencing in a study of CD8+CD57+ T cells in acquired aplastic anemia. Study at large: The DNA of sorted CD4+ and CD8+ cells averaged roughly 3 ug.

Comment on this clonotype: What it recognizes is unknown. Because it lacks the conserved phenylalanine or tryptophan at the end, this CDR3 is likely a read error.

The CDR3 is 18 amino acids. Germline V gene lookup returns CDR1 SGHVS and CDR2 FNYEAQ. The V gene lost 4 bases and the J gene lost 4 bases, with 26 bases spanning the gap. Study-wide results and limits: Patients and controls shared twenty-nine CD8+ CDR3 sequences.

Sequenced patients had shown CD8+CD57+ cell expansion by flow cytometry. There was no therapy given to any patient before the blood sampling took place. Using genomic DNA as the template, TCR beta VDJ and CDR3 profiling was carried out. MiXCR, applied by TCRdb to the reads, yields one record per CDR3 protein. Found here are hundreds of thousands of distinct CDR3 sequences, less than 85% of them singletons; the top ten hold over 35%. The sample was sorted CD4+, CD8+, or CD8+CD57+ T cells (not recorded which) from PBMCs. The clonotype was recovered from a human donor with aplastic anemia. The chain couples TRBV7-6 to TRBJ2-7, with TRBD2 as a possible D gene (7 bases). The CDR3, as DNA: TGTGCCAGCAGCTCCACTACAGGGAGGGAAGCTTTCTTTTACGAGCAGTACGCC. It yields the protein CASSSTTGREAFFYEQYA.